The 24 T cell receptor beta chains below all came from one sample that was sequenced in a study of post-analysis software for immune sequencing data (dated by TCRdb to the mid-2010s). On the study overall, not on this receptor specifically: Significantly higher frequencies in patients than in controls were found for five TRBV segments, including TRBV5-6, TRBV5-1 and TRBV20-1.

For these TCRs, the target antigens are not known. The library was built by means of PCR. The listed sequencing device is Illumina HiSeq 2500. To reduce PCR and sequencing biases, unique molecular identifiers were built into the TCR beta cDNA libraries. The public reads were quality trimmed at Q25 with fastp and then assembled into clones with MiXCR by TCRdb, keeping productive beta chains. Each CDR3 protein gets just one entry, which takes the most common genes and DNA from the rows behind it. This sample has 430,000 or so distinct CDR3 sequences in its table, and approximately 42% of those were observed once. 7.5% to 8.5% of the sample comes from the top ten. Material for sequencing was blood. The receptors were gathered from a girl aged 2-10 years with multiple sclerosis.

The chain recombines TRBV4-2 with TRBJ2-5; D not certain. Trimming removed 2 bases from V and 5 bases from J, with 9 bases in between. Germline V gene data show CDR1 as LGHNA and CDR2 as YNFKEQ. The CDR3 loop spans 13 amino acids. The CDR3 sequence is CASSQTRVETQYF. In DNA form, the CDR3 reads TGTGCCAGCAGCCAAACAAGGGTGGAGACCCAGTACTTC.

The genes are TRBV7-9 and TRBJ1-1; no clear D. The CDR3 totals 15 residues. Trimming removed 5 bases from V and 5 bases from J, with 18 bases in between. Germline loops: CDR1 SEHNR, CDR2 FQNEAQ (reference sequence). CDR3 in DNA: TGTGCCAGCAGCCCCGAGCCCCAAGGGTTAACTGAAGCTTTCTTT. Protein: CASSPEPQGLTEAFF. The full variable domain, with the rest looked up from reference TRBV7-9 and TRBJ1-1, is DTGVSQNPRHKITKRGQNVTFRCDPISEHNRLYWYRQTLGQGPEFLTYFQNEAQLEKSRLLSDRFSAERPKGSFSTLEIQRTEQGDSAMYLCASSPEPQGLTEAFFGQGTRLTVV.

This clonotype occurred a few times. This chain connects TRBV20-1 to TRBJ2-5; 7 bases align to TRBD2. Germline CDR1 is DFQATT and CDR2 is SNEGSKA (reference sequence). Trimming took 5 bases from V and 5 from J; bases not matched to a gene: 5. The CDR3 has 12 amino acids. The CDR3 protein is CSAGAGEETQYF. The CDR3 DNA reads TGCAGTGCTGGGGCGGGAGAGGAGACCCAGTACTTC.

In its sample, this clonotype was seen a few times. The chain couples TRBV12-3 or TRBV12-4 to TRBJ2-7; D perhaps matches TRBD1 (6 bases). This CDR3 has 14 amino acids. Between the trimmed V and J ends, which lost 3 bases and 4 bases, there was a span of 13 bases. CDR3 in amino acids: CASSFSGVFYEQYF. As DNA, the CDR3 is TGTGCCAGCAGTTTTTCAGGGGTATTTTACGAGCAGTACTTC.

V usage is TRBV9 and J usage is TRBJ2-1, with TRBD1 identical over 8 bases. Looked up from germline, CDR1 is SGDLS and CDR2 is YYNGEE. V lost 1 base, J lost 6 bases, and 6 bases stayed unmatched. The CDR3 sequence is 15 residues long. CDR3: CASSVFTGGGNEQFF. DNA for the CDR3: TGTGCCAGCAGCGTATTCACAGGGGGAGGCAATGAGCAGTTCTTC.

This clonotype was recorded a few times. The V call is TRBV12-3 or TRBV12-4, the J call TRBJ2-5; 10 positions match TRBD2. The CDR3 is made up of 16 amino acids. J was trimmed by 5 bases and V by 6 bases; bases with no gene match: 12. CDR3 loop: CASRASQRGGVETQYF. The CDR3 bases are TGTGCCAGCAGGGCCTCCCAGCGGGGGGGCGTTGAGACCCAGTACTTC.

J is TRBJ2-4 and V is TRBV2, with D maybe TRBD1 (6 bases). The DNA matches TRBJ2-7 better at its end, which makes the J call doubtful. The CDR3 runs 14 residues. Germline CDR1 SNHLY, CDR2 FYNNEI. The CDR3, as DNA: TGTGCCAGCAGTGCGGACAGCGAATACTACGAGCAGTACTTC. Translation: CASSADSEYYEQYF.

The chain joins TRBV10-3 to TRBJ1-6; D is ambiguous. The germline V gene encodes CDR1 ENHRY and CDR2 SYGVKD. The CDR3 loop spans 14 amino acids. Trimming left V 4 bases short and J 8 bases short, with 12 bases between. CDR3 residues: CAISVRQEDSPLHF. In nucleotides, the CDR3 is TGTGCCATCAGTGTTCGGCAGGAAGATTCACCCCTCCACTTT.

The CDR3 region has the DNA TGTGCCAGCAGCCAAGATCGAGGGCTAGAGAACATTCAGTACTTC. This codes for CASSQDRGLENIQYF. V and J are TRBV4-2 and TRBJ2-4, with a tentative D call TRBD2 (5 bases). V gave up 0 bases and J gave up 7 bases, with 13 bases separating them. There are 15 residues in the CDR3. Germline V lookup: CDR1 LGHNA, CDR2 YNFKEQ.

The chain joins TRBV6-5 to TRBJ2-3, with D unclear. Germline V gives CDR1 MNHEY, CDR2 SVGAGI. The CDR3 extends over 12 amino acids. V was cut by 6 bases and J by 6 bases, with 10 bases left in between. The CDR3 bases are TGTGCCAGCAGCCCCGATCGGGATACGCAGTATTTT. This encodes CASSPDRDTQYF.

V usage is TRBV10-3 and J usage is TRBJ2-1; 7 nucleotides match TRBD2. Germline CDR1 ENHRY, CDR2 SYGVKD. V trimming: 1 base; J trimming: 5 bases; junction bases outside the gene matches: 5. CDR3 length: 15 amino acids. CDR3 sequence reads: CAISEYAGVDNEQFF. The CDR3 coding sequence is TGTGCCATCAGTGAGTACGCGGGGGTTGACAATGAGCAGTTCTTC.

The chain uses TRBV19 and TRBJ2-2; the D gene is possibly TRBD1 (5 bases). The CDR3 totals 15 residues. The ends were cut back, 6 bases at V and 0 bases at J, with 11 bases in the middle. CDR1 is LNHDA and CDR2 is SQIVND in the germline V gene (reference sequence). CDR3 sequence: CASRPDRSNTGELFF. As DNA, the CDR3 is TGTGCCAGTAGGCCCGACAGATCGAACACCGGGGAGCTGTTTTTT.

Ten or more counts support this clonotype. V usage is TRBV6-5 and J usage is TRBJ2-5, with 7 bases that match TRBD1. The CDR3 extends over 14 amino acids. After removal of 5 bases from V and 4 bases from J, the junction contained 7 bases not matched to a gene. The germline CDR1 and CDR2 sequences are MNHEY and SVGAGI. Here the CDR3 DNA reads TGTGCCAGCAGTACCCGACAGGGCGGAGAGACCCAGTACTTC. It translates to CASSTRQGGETQYF.

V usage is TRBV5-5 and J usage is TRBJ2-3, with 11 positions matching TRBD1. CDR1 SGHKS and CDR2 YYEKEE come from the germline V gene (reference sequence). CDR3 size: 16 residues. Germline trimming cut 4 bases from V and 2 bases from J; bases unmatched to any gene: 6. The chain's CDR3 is CASSLGTGGNTDTQYF. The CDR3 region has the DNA TGTGCCAGCAGCCTCGGGACAGGGGGTAACACAGATACGCAGTATTTT.

CDR3 amino acids: CSAPRPSGQRYYGYTF. CDR3 nucleotides: TGCAGTGCTCCGCGTCCTTCGGGACAGCGGTACTATGGCTACACCTTC. The chain has TRBV20-1 and TRBJ1-2; 7 bases are shared with TRBD1. V was pared by 5 bases and J by 3 bases, with 15 bases of the junction left unmatched. The CDR3 is 16 amino acids. Germline loops: CDR1 DFQATT, CDR2 SNEGSKA (reference sequence).

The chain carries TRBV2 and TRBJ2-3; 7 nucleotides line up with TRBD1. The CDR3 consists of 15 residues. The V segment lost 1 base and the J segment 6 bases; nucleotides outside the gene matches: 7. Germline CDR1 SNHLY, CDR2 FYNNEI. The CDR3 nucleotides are TGTGCCAGCAGTGAAGGAACAGGGGTATGGGATACGCAGTATTTT. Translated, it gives CASSEGTGVWDTQYF.

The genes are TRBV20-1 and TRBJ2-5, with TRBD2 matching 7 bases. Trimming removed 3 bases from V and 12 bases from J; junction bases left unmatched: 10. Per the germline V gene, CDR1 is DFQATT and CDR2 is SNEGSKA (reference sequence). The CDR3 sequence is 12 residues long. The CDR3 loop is CSASSPGGSEYF. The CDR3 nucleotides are TGCAGTGCTAGCTCGCCGGGCGGGAGCGAGTACTTC.

The CDR3 DNA sequence: TGTGCCAGCAGTTTCGGGGCAGATGGCGTCTATGGCTACACCTTC. Translating gives CASSFGADGVYGYTF. The chain couples TRBV12-3 or TRBV12-4 to TRBJ1-2; D possibly corresponds to TRBD1 (5 bases). This CDR3 has 15 residues. V shed 3 bases and J shed 4 bases, with 15 bases lying between them.

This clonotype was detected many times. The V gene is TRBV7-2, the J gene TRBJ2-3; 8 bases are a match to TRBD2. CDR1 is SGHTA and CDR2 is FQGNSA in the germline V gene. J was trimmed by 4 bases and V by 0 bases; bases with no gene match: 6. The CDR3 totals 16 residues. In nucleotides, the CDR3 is TGTGCCAGCAGCTTAGCCGGACTAGCCGGGGCAGATACGCAGTATTTT. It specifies CASSLAGLAGADTQYF. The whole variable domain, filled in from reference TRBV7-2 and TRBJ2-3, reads GAGVSQSPSNKVTEKGKDVELRCDPISGHTALYWYRQSLGQGLEFLIYFQGNSAPDKSGLPSDRFSAERTGGSVSTLTIQRTQQEDSAVYLCASSLAGLAGADTQYFGPGTRLTVL.

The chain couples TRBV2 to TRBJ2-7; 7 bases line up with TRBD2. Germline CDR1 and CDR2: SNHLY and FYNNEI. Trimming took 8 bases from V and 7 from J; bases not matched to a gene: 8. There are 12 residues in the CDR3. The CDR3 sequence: CASGRGNNEQYF. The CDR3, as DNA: TGTGCCAGCGGGCGGGGGAACAATGAGCAGTACTTC.

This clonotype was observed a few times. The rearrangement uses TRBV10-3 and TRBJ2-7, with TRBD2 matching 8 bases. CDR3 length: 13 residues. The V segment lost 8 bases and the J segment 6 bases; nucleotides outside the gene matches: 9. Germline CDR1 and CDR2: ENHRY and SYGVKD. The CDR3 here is CAISREGRGEQYF. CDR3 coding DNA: TGTGCCATCTCCCGGGAGGGCCGGGGCGAGCAGTACTTC.

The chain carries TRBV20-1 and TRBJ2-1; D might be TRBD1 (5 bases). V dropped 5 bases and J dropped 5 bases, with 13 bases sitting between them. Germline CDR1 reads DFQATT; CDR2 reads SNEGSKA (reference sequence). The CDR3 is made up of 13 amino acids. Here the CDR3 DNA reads TGCAGTGCTCCCCCCAGGGTCCACAATGAGCAGTTCTTC. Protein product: CSAPPRVHNEQFF.

The CDR3 spells CSAEVTSGMLSSYNEQFF. The CDR3 region has the DNA TGCAGTGCCGAGGTTACTAGCGGGATGCTTAGCTCCTACAATGAGCAGTTCTTC. The chain has TRBV20-1 and TRBJ2-1, with 10 bases aligning to TRBD2. V shed 6 bases, J shed 0 bases, and the junction held 14 bases outside the gene matches. CDR1 is DFQATT and CDR2 is SNEGSKA in the germline V gene (reference sequence). The CDR3 is 18 amino acids.

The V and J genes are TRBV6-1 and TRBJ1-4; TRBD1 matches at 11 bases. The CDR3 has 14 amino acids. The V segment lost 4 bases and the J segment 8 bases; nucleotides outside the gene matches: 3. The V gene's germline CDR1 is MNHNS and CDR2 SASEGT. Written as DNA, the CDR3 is TGTGCCAGCAGTGCGGACAGGGGGCGCGAAAAACTGTTTTTT. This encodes CASSADRGREKLFF.